A single sample gave rise to the 32 T cell receptor beta chains below, sequenced in a study of regulatory T cells (dated by TCRdb to the late 2010s). Library method: the immunoSEQ multiplex PCR assay. The multiplex PCR relied on 52 forward TRBV primers and 13 reverse TRBJ primers, and amplification bias was corrected through assay-based and computational methods. TCRdb's version of the immuneACCESS table is confined to in-frame rearrangements and falls short of the full clone set. An unresolved V gene accounts for under half of the shortfall where checked; the remainder is of unknown origin. This sample gives 25,000 or so clones in total; around nine tenths of them show up just once. Together, the top ten hold approximately 1.3% of the sample. Results and caveats for the whole study, not just this receptor: Hydrophobic residues at CDR3 positions 6 and 7 were enriched in conventional CD4+ T cells from CD3G-deficient patients, suggesting more self-reactive specificities.

Their specific antigens are unknown. Sequencing was performed on conventional CD4+ T cells sorted from blood. The source is a child under 18 with CD3G deficiency.

This clone was seen a handful of times. The gene calls are TRBV13 and TRBJ1-2; unclear D gene. CDR3 length equals 12 residues. V lost 0 bases, J lost 8 bases, and 7 bases lay in between. Germline CDR1 and CDR2: PRHDT and FYEKMQ (reference sequence). CDR3 sequence (DNA): TGTGCCAGCAGCTTAGGCCGAGGCGGCTACACCTTC. Encoded protein: CASSLGRGGYTF.

J is TRBJ2-7 and V is TRBV6-1; D ambiguous. This CDR3 contains 14 residues. CDR1 MNHNS and CDR2 SASEGT come from the germline V gene. V lost 6 bases and J 2 bases, leaving 14 bases between the germline ends. The chain's CDR3 is CASSQTRPPYEQYF. The CDR3 region has the DNA TGTGCCAGCAGCCAGACAAGGCCCCCCTACGAGCAGTACTTC.

This chain connects TRBV6-1 to TRBJ2-3, with 10 positions matching TRBD2. The CDR3 length is 15 residues. Germline V gene data show CDR1 as MNHNS and CDR2 as SASEGT. The V segment lost 8 bases and the J segment 1 base; nucleotides outside the gene matches: 6. CDR3: CASASGTSGTDTQYF. CDR3 in DNA: TGTGCCAGCGCGTCCGGGACTAGCGGCACAGATACGCAGTATTTT.

The chain couples TRBV13 to TRBJ1-1; 8 nucleotides line up with TRBD1. Germline CDR1 is PRHDT and CDR2 is FYEKMQ (reference sequence). The CDR3 is made up of 12 amino acids. With 4 bases clipped from V and 11 bases from J, the junction kept 6 bases outside the gene matches. CDR3 sequence reads: CASSSRQGRAFF. CDR3 nucleotide sequence: TGTGCCAGCAGCTCTAGACAGGGGAGGGCTTTCTTT.

The chain couples TRBV7-9 to TRBJ2-1; D uncertain. CDR3 length: 11 amino acids. Trimming took off 3 bases at V and 7 bases at J, with 4 bases between the two ends. Germline assignment: CDR1 SEHNR and CDR2 FQNEAQ (reference sequence). The DNA of the CDR3 is TGTGCCAGCAGCTTTAGAAATGAGCAGTTCTTC. Its protein is CASSFRNEQFF.

V is TRBV28 and J is TRBJ1-1; TRBD1 agrees at 9 bases. This CDR3 is built from 13 residues. V gave up 6 bases and J gave up 5 bases; unmatched junction bases: 4. CDR1 and CDR2 (germline): MDHEN, SYDVKM. The CDR3 DNA reads as TGTGCCAGCAGAGGACAGGGGAGAACTGAAGCTTTCTTT. Translated, it gives CASRGQGRTEAFF.

This chain links TRBV7-9 with TRBJ1-4; D call uncertain. CDR3 length: 15 residues. The V and J ends lost 0 bases and 4 bases respectively, with 9 bases between them. CDR1 SEHNR and CDR2 FQNEAQ come from the germline V gene (reference sequence). This CDR3 is CASSLATGYNEKLFF. As DNA, the CDR3 is TGTGCCAGCAGCTTAGCAACGGGGTATAATGAAAAACTGTTTTTT.

The chain is built from TRBV10-3 and TRBJ1-2, with a possible D match to TRBD1 (6 bases). Germline V lookup: CDR1 ENHRY, CDR2 SYGVKD. The ends were cut back, 3 bases at V and 6 bases at J, with 11 bases in the middle. The CDR3 is made up of 13 amino acids. The CDR3 DNA is TGTGCCATCAGTGATCGCAGGGACAATGGCTACACCTTC. Amino acids: CAISDRRDNGYTF.

The chain recombines TRBV5-1 with TRBJ2-1; D might be TRBD1 or TRBD2, each matching 7 bases. The CDR3 extends over 15 amino acids. V lost 4 bases to trimming and J lost 5 bases, with 16 bases between them. From germline, CDR1 is SGHRS and CDR2 YFSETQ. CDR3 nucleotides: TGCGCCAGCAGCCCCCAGGGGGACTACAACAATGAGCAGTTCTTC. Translating gives CASSPQGDYNNEQFF.

The rearrangement links TRBV28 to TRBJ2-1, with 10 nucleotides matching TRBD2. This CDR3 is 13 amino acids long. Germline V gene sequence: CDR1 MDHEN, CDR2 SYDVKM. V lost 4 bases to trimming and J lost 6 bases; unmatched junction nucleotides: 0. In nucleotides, the CDR3 is TGTGCCAGCAGTTCTAGCGGGAGCAATGAGCAGTTCTTC. Its protein product is CASSSSGSNEQFF.

The V gene is TRBV7-8, the J gene TRBJ2-3; 11 positions match TRBD2. CDR1 is SGHVS, CDR2 FQNEAQ, per germline. The CDR3 is 17 amino acids. Trimming cost V 2 bases and J 1 base; bases outside gene matches: 5. In DNA form, the CDR3 reads TGTGCCAGCAGCTTACGGCTAGCGGGAGGACGCACAGATACGCAGTATTTT. As protein: CASSLRLAGGRTDTQYF.

This chain links TRBV28 with TRBJ2-3, with 10 positions matching TRBD2. Looked up from germline, CDR1 is MDHEN and CDR2 is SYDVKM. CDR3 length equals 16 residues. After removal of 3 bases from V and 1 base from J, the junction contained 4 bases not matched to a gene. The CDR3 DNA sequence: TGTGCCAGCAGTTTCGGGGGGACTAGCGGCACAGATACGCAGTATTTT. This gives the protein CASSFGGTSGTDTQYF.

The gene calls are TRBV7-9 and TRBJ2-5; D possibly corresponds to TRBD1 (5 bases). Germline V gene lookup returns CDR1 SEHNR and CDR2 FQNEAQ (reference sequence). CDR3 length: 15 amino acids. Trimming stripped 4 bases from V and 1 base from J, with 13 bases between. The CDR3 region has the DNA TGTGCCAGCAGCTCGGACATGAAGGGCCAAGAGACCCAGTACTTC. This translates into CASSSDMKGQETQYF.

The genes are TRBV6-6 and TRBJ2-1, with 7 positions matching TRBD2. The germline V gene has CDR1 MNHNY and CDR2 SVGAGI (reference sequence). The V and J ends lost 8 bases and 3 bases, in that order; junction bases with no gene match: 4. CDR3 length: 13 residues. Here the CDR3 reads CASARDYYNEQFF. CDR3 nucleotide sequence: TGTGCCAGCGCGAGGGACTACTACAATGAGCAGTTCTTC.

The table lists this clone with a count of one. The chain has TRBV19 and TRBJ1-5, with 8 bases aligning to TRBD1. Germline values: CDR1 LNHDA, CDR2 SQIVND (reference sequence). V lost 3 bases to trimming and J lost 5 bases; unmatched junction nucleotides: 3. The CDR3 sequence is 14 residues long. The CDR3, as DNA: TGTGCCAGTAGTATTACAGGGGGAGATCAGCCCCAGCATTTT. Translated, it gives CASSITGGDQPQHF. Using reference TRBV19 and TRBJ1-5 for the parts outside the CDR3, the full variable domain is DGGITQSPKYLFRKEGQNVTLSCEQNLNHDAMYWYRQDPGQGLRLIYYSQIVNDFQKGDIAEGYSVSREKKESFPLTVTSAQKNPTAFYLCASSITGGDQPQHFGDGTRLSIL.

V is TRBV28 and J is TRBJ1-5; 7 nucleotides line up with TRBD1. Trimming at V came to 5 bases and at J to 6 bases, leaving 4 bases not matched to a gene. The CDR3 consists of 13 residues. Germline values: CDR1 MDHEN, CDR2 SYDVKM. The CDR3 here is CASSDRVIQPQHF. The CDR3 nucleotides are TGTGCCAGCAGTGACAGGGTGATTCAGCCCCAGCATTTT. The full variable domain, in which reference TRBV28 and TRBJ1-5 provide the parts outside the CDR3, is DVKVTQSSRYLVKRTGEKVFLECVQDMDHENMFWYRQDPGLGLRLIYFSYDVKMKEKGDIPEGYSVSREKKERFSLILESASTNQTSMYLCASSDRVIQPQHFGDGTRLSIL.

V is TRBV27 and J is TRBJ1-1; the D gene is possibly TRBD1 (5 bases). This CDR3 spans 17 amino acids. V was pared by 5 bases and J by 4 bases, with 23 bases between. CDR1 MNHEY and CDR2 SMNVEV come from the germline V gene (reference sequence). CDR3 bases: TGTGCCAGCAGTCCCGGGGGAGGTGGGCAGGTGGGCACTGAAGCTTTCTTT. Translating it yields CASSPGGGGQVGTEAFF.

The chain joins TRBV6-1 to TRBJ2-7; 7 bases align to TRBD1. Germline assignment: CDR1 MNHNS and CDR2 SASEGT. Germline trimming cut 9 bases from V and 0 bases from J; bases unmatched to any gene: 11. The CDR3 runs 15 residues. The CDR3 DNA sequence: TGTGCCAGTGTTCGTACAGGGGACGTCTCCTACGAGCAGTACTTC. This encodes CASVRTGDVSYEQYF.

The chain combines TRBV28 with TRBJ2-7; D remains ambiguous. CDR3 length equals 13 residues. Germline CDR1 and CDR2: MDHEN and SYDVKM. V was cut by 2 bases and J by 0 bases, with 5 bases left in between. CDR3 residues: CASSLRHSYEQYF. DNA of the CDR3: TGTGCCAGCAGTTTACGGCACTCCTACGAGCAGTACTTC. Combining the CDR3 with reference TRBV28 and TRBJ2-7 gives the whole variable domain DVKVTQSSRYLVKRTGEKVFLECVQDMDHENMFWYRQDPGLGLRLIYFSYDVKMKEKGDIPEGYSVSREKKERFSLILESASTNQTSMYLCASSLRHSYEQYFGPGTRLTVT.

This clone showed up just once. The J gene is TRBJ2-1, the V gene TRBV18, with a tentative D call TRBD1 (5 bases). From germline, CDR1 is KGHSH and CDR2 LQKENI. The CDR3 loop spans 15 amino acids. The ends were cut back, 2 bases at V and 5 bases at J, with 13 bases in the middle. The CDR3 spells CASSPRTGLNNEQFF. CDR3 in DNA: TGTGCCAGCTCACCAAGAACAGGCCTAAACAATGAGCAGTTCTTC. The full variable domain, rest sourced from reference TRBV18 and TRBJ2-1, is NAGVMQNPRHLVRRRGQEARLRCSPMKGHSHVYWYRQLPEEGLKFMVYLQKENIIDESGMPKERFSAEFPKEGPSILRIQQVVRGDSAAYFCASSPRTGLNNEQFFGPGTRLTVL.

The V and J genes are TRBV28 and TRBJ2-3; D is perhaps TRBD2 (5 bases). Trimming pared 3 bases from V and 1 base from J, leaving 8 bases between. The CDR3 is 14 amino acids. Germline lookup yields CDR1 MDHEN and CDR2 SYDVKM. CDR3 residues: CASSFLRGTDTQYF. In DNA form, the CDR3 reads TGTGCCAGCAGTTTCTTGCGGGGCACAGATACGCAGTATTTT.

The CDR3 reads CASRQGPGANVLTF. The CDR3 DNA sequence: TGTGCCAGTCGACAGGGGCCTGGGGCCAACGTCCTGACTTTC. The chain has TRBV19 and TRBJ2-6, with 8 bases that match TRBD1. V shed 8 bases, J shed 2 bases, and the junction held 2 bases outside the gene matches. Germline-derived CDR1 and CDR2 are LNHDA and SQIVND (reference sequence). This CDR3 has 14 residues.

The chain joins TRBV6-1 to TRBJ2-7; 10 positions agree with TRBD2. The trim removed 1 base at V and 3 bases at J, leaving 3 bases unmatched. Germline V lookup: CDR1 MNHNS, CDR2 SASEGT. This CDR3 region has 15 residues. The CDR3 here is CASSEGLAGYYEQYF. The CDR3 region has the DNA TGTGCCAGCAGTGAAGGACTAGCGGGTTACTACGAGCAGTACTTC.

This clone was observed a handful of times. The V gene is TRBV5-1, the J gene TRBJ2-3; D uncertain. From germline, CDR1 is SGHRS and CDR2 YFSETQ. Trimming stripped 0 bases from V and 3 bases from J, with 11 bases between. The CDR3 loop spans 15 amino acids. CDR3 region: CASSLGEVPTDTQYF. DNA for the CDR3: TGCGCCAGCAGCTTGGGAGAGGTTCCGACAGATACGCAGTATTTT. The whole variable domain, remainder taken from reference TRBV5-1 and TRBJ2-3, is KAGVTQTPRYLIKTRGQQVTLSCSPISGHRSVSWYQQTPGQGLQFLFEYFSETQRNKGNFPGRFSGRQFSNSRSEMNVSTLELGDSALYLCASSLGEVPTDTQYFGPGTRLTVL.

This clone was detected only a few times. The chain has TRBV6-1 and TRBJ1-5; 8 bases agree with TRBD1. Per germline, CDR1 MNHNS and CDR2 SASEGT. This CDR3 comprises 14 residues. The V gene end was trimmed by 4 bases and the J gene end by 7 bases; junction bases not matched to a gene: 6. DNA for the CDR3: TGTGCCAGCAGTGCTGACAGGGGCAGGCAGCCCCAGCATTTT. Translating it yields CASSADRGRQPQHF.

This chain's CDR3 is CASSDGQGTEAFF. The CDR3 nucleotides read TGCGCCAGCAGCGACGGACAGGGCACTGAAGCTTTCTTT. The chain joins TRBV5-1 to TRBJ1-1; 8 nucleotides align to TRBD1. The junction had 3 bases not matched to a gene; V was cut back by 4 bases and J by 4 bases. The CDR3 is 13 amino acids. Germline V gene sequence: CDR1 SGHRS, CDR2 YFSETQ. Supplemented by reference TRBV5-1 and TRBJ1-1, the full variable domain reads KAGVTQTPRYLIKTRGQQVTLSCSPISGHRSVSWYQQTPGQGLQFLFEYFSETQRNKGNFPGRFSGRQFSNSRSEMNVSTLELGDSALYLCASSDGQGTEAFFGQGTRLTVV.

The chain is built from TRBV6-1 and TRBJ1-1; weak D call: TRBD1 (5 bases). CDR3 length equals 13 residues. Germline CDR1 and CDR2: MNHNS and SASEGT. Trimming left V 10 bases short and J 1 base short, with 13 bases between. The CDR3 protein is CATNKGANTEAFF. The CDR3 bases are TGTGCCACTAATAAAGGGGCGAACACTGAAGCTTTCTTT.

V gene TRBV7-6 combines with J gene TRBJ2-2; D uncertain. The CDR3 has 14 residues. Trimming removed 4 bases at V and 8 bases at J, with 14 bases between. Looked up from germline, CDR1 is SGHVS and CDR2 is FNYEAQ. In DNA, the CDR3 is TGTGCCAGCAGCTCCCGGCTCGGATTTGGGGAGCTGTTTTTT. Its translation is CASSSRLGFGELFF.

The CDR3 loop reads CASSSGLLKGSTDTQYF. The CDR3 region has the DNA TGTGCCAGCAGCTCTGGACTACTTAAGGGGAGCACAGATACGCAGTATTTT. This chain uses TRBV11-2 with TRBJ2-3, with D maybe TRBD2 (6 bases). This CDR3 contains 17 residues. Germline V gives CDR1 SGHAT, CDR2 FQNNGV. V was cut by 4 bases and J by 0 bases, with 17 bases left in between.

V is TRBV7-9 and J is TRBJ2-5, with 7 bases matching TRBD1. Losses at the gene ends were 1 base for V and 5 bases for J; bases not matched to a gene: 7. The CDR3 runs 15 residues. Germline CDR1 SEHNR, CDR2 FQNEAQ (reference sequence). CDR3 sequence reads: CASSLGQGSGETQYF. As DNA, the CDR3 is TGTGCCAGCAGCTTAGGACAGGGATCGGGGGAGACCCAGTACTTC.

V gene TRBV18 combines with J gene TRBJ2-5; no definite D call. The CDR3 is 14 residues long. V was cut by 3 bases and J by 2 bases, with 10 bases left in between. Germline values: CDR1 KGHSH, CDR2 LQKENI. CDR3 in DNA: TGTGCCAGCTCACCGGGAATTCAACAAGAGACCCAGTACTTC. It encodes CASSPGIQQETQYF.

The rearrangement joins TRBV5-1 to TRBJ2-1; 11 nucleotides line up with TRBD2. CDR1 is SGHRS and CDR2 is YFSETQ in the germline V gene. The CDR3 consists of 18 residues. After removal of 2 bases from V and 0 bases from J, the junction contained 7 bases not matched to a gene. The DNA for the CDR3 is TGCGCCAGCAGCTTAGAGCCTGGACTAGCGGGCTCCTACAATGAGCAGTTCTTC. Translating gives CASSLEPGLAGSYNEQFF.